The 32 T cell receptor beta chains given below trace back to one sample, sequenced in a study of blood T cell repertoires in COVID-19 (dated by TCRdb to 2020 to 2022). The receptor library was made with the immunoSEQ multiplex PCR assay. In its TCRdb copy, this immuneACCESS table keeps in-frame sequences only and misses some clones. Where compared with another copy, unresolved V genes explain less than half of these, and the others have no known cause. The sample table holds around 190,000 clones, of which approximately 86% were seen once. Around a tenth of the sample belongs to the ten largest clones. Sequences were obtained from PBMCs or T cells enriched from blood (not recorded which). The origin of the receptors is a man aged 18 to 30 with acute COVID-19.

V gene TRBV4-2 combines with J gene TRBJ2-1; 7 bases are shared with TRBD1. Germline trimming cut 1 base from V and 4 bases from J; bases unmatched to any gene: 7. Germline lookup yields CDR1 LGHNA and CDR2 YNFKEQ. CDR3 length equals 16 residues. Here the CDR3 reads CASSQGGTDLYNEQFF. In nucleotides, the CDR3 is TGTGCCAGCAGCCAAGGGGGGACAGACTTGTACAATGAGCAGTTCTTC.

The gene calls are TRBV19 and TRBJ1-5, with 10 bases fitting TRBD1. The germline gives CDR1 LNHDA, CDR2 SQIVND (reference sequence). The CDR3 totals 16 residues. V dropped 3 bases and J dropped 4; count of bases not matched to a gene: 6. CDR3 amino acids: CASSIWGQGKNQPQHF. The CDR3, as DNA: TGTGCCAGTAGTATCTGGGGACAGGGGAAAAATCAGCCCCAGCATTTT.

This rearrangement joins TRBV12-3 or TRBV12-4 to TRBJ2-1; TRBD1 might be the D (5 bases). With 3 bases removed from V and 8 bases from J, the gap between germline ends came to 11 bases. CDR3 length: 13 amino acids. CDR3 DNA: TGTGCCAGCAGTTTTACCAGGGTCTATGAGCAGTTCTTC. It is translated as CASSFTRVYEQFF.

CDR3 amino acids: CASNRDRGKEDTQYF. CDR3 sequence (DNA): TGTGCCAGCAACAGGGACAGGGGGAAAGAAGATACGCAGTATTTT. The chain couples TRBV5-6 to TRBJ2-3; TRBD1 matches 11 bases. Germline lookup yields CDR1 SGHDT and CDR2 YYEEEE. This CDR3 spans 15 amino acids. V was clipped by 6 bases and J by 5 bases; unmatched bases: 8.

V gene TRBV5-4 combines with J gene TRBJ2-5; possible D gene TRBD2, 6 bases. From germline, CDR1 is SGHNT and CDR2 YYREEE (reference sequence). V lost 3 bases to trimming and J lost 4 bases, with 13 bases between them. The CDR3 spans 14 residues. Here the CDR3 reads CASSSGTGVETQYF. CDR3 nucleotide sequence: TGTGCCAGCAGCTCAGGTACGGGAGTAGAGACCCAGTACTTC.

V is TRBV28 and J is TRBJ2-1, with TRBD1 as a possible D gene (6 bases). There are 15 residues in the CDR3. The V and J ends lost 7 bases and 6 bases respectively, with 19 bases between them. From germline, CDR1 is MDHEN and CDR2 SYDVKM. DNA for the CDR3: TGTGCCAGCAACCCTGCCTGGGGGCCGGGCAATGAGCAGTTCTTC. It encodes CASNPAWGPGNEQFF.

The chain links TRBV5-4 to TRBJ1-5; D remains ambiguous. The CDR3 sequence is 15 residues long. Between the trimmed V and J ends, which lost 6 bases and 2 bases, there was a span of 15 bases. Germline V gives CDR1 SGHNT, CDR2 YYREEE (reference sequence). CDR3 in amino acids: CASTSTPNGNQPQHF. The CDR3 DNA is TGTGCCAGCACTTCAACCCCTAACGGCAATCAGCCCCAGCATTTT.

To note about this clone: No conserved phenylalanine or tryptophan is present at the end of the CDR3, so a read error is the likely explanation. The DNA is left out, because the CDR3 cannot be placed on it with certainty; the CDR3 is given as TCRdb lists it. The chain uses TRBV7-3 and TRBJ1-1; the table calls TRBD1, which could not be checked here. CDR1 is SGHTA, CDR2 FQGTGA, per germline. The CDR3 length is 13 residues, termini included. This CDR3 reads CASSLKAQQGPPV.

This sequence joins TRBV2 and TRBJ1-1, with TRBD1 matching over 9 bases. From germline, CDR1 is SNHLY and CDR2 FYNNEI. J lost 3 bases, V lost 8 bases, and 13 bases had no gene match. The CDR3 length is 16 residues. This CDR3 reads CASPSSTGGRDTEAFF. The DNA for the CDR3 is TGTGCCAGCCCCTCCTCAACAGGGGGCCGGGACACTGAAGCTTTCTTT.

The chain has TRBV14 and TRBJ2-1, with D possibly being TRBD1 (6 bases). Germline values: CDR1 SGHDN, CDR2 FVKESK. Trimming took off 1 base at V and 8 bases at J, with 6 bases between the two ends. CDR3 size: 12 residues. Here the CDR3 reads CASSQGGHEQFF. CDR3 bases: TGTGCCAGCAGCCAAGGGGGGCATGAGCAGTTCTTC.

The rearrangement joins TRBV9 to TRBJ1-3; 7 bases are shared with TRBD1. The germline CDR1 and CDR2 sequences are SGDLS and YYNGEE. With V trimmed by 3 bases and J by 0 bases, 6 bases remained unmatched. There are 16 residues in the CDR3. This chain's CDR3 is CASSGRTGLSGNTIYF. CDR3 sequence (DNA): TGTGCCAGCAGCGGGAGGACAGGCCTCTCTGGAAACACCATATATTTT. Looking up the rest from reference TRBV9 and TRBJ1-3 gives the full variable domain: DSGVTQTPKHLITATGQRVTLRCSPRSGDLSVYWYQQSLDQGLQFLIQYYNGEERAKGNILERFSAQQFPDLHSELNLSSLELGDSALYFCASSGRTGLSGNTIYFGEGSWLTVV.

V and J are TRBV7-3 and TRBJ2-5; TRBD1 matches 11 bases. CDR1 and CDR2 (germline): SGHTA, FQGTGA. The CDR3 is 15 residues long. V shed 5 bases, J shed 5 bases, and the junction held 7 bases outside the gene matches. This chain's CDR3 is CASSPGTGGGETQYF. The CDR3 DNA sequence: TGTGCCAGCAGCCCCGGGACAGGGGGAGGGGAGACCCAGTACTTC.

V and J are TRBV3-1 (or the pseudogene TRBV3-2) and TRBJ1-2; possible D gene TRBD1, 5 bases. The CDR3 runs 13 residues. The V end was cut by 3 bases, the J end by 4 bases, with 9 bases between. CDR1 and CDR2 from the germline V gene are LGHDT and YNNKEL (reference sequence). The CDR3, as DNA: TGTGCCAGCAGCCATAGCCAGGGCTATGGCTACACCTTC. This encodes CASSHSQGYGYTF.

The chain employs TRBV4-1 and TRBJ2-1, with D uncertain. From germline, CDR1 is MGHRA and CDR2 YSYEKL. V lost 2 bases and J lost 0, with 14 bases in between. This CDR3 contains 17 residues. The CDR3 DNA reads TGCGCCAGCAGCCAAAGCCCCGGGTCCATCTCCTACAATGAGCAGTTCTTC. It codes for CASSQSPGSISYNEQFF.

V gene TRBV9 combines with J gene TRBJ1-6; tentatively, D is TRBD1 (5 bases). Germline CDR1 SGDLS, CDR2 YYNGEE. The CDR3 spans 16 residues. The V end was cut by 4 bases, the J end by 4 bases, with 15 bases between. The CDR3 sequence is CASSSSGGGYNSPLHF. For the CDR3, the DNA is TGTGCCAGCAGCTCATCCGGGGGAGGGTATAATTCACCCCTCCACTTT.

The V gene is TRBV5-1, the J gene TRBJ2-1; 9 nucleotides agree with TRBD2. There are 17 residues in the CDR3. V shed 4 bases and J 7 bases; nucleotides not matched to a gene: 15. Germline V CDR1 and CDR2: SGHRS, YFSETQ. CDR3: CASSTYPSSGKVNEQFF. In nucleotides, the CDR3 is TGCGCCAGCAGCACCTACCCGTCTAGCGGGAAGGTAAATGAGCAGTTCTTC. Looking up the rest from reference TRBV5-1 and TRBJ2-1 gives the full variable domain: KAGVTQTPRYLIKTRGQQVTLSCSPISGHRSVSWYQQTPGQGLQFLFEYFSETQRNKGNFPGRFSGRQFSNSRSEMNVSTLELGDSALYLCASSTYPSSGKVNEQFFGPGTRLTVL.

The chain combines TRBV18 with TRBJ1-1; 9 bases map to TRBD1. The CDR3 runs to 16 residues. V lost 3 bases, J lost 3 bases, and 8 bases stayed unmatched. Per the germline V gene, CDR1 is KGHSH and CDR2 is LQKENI. The CDR3 loop is CASSPWTGDDDTEAFF. CDR3 nucleotides: TGTGCCAGCTCACCCTGGACAGGGGATGATGACACTGAAGCTTTCTTT.

The chain employs TRBV24-1 and TRBJ2-2, with D perhaps matching TRBD1 (6 bases). Per germline, CDR1 KGHDR and CDR2 SFDVKD. The CDR3 extends over 16 amino acids. V was shortened by 4 bases and J by 0 bases, with 11 bases between the two germline ends. The CDR3 DNA reads TGTGCCACCAGTGACCCCGGGACACCGAACACCGGGGAGCTGTTTTTT. This translates into CATSDPGTPNTGELFF.

The chain couples TRBV3-1 (or the pseudogene TRBV3-2) to TRBJ2-1; 13 nucleotides align to TRBD2. J was trimmed by 6 bases and V by 4 bases; bases with no gene match: 3. In germline, CDR1 is LGHDT, CDR2 YNNKEL (reference sequence). The CDR3 totals 15 residues. Written as DNA, the CDR3 is TGTGCCAGCAGCCGAGGGACTAGCGGGGTCAATGAGCAGTTCTTC. Its translation: CASSRGTSGVNEQFF.

This chain connects TRBV7-9 to TRBJ2-3, with TRBD2 as a possible D gene (7 bases). This CDR3 has 16 residues. Trimming shortened V by 5 bases and J by 1 base, and 16 bases separated the two germline ends. Germline lookup yields CDR1 SEHNR and CDR2 FQNEAQ (reference sequence). CDR3 sequence reads: CASSPRGGEGTDTQYF. The CDR3 DNA reads as TGTGCCAGCAGCCCCCGAGGGGGGGAGGGCACAGATACGCAGTATTTT.

This clone was observed once. V is TRBV28 and J is TRBJ2-1; 7 bases line up with TRBD2. The CDR3 extends over 15 amino acids. The germline CDR1 and CDR2 sequences are MDHEN and SYDVKM. The trim removed 5 bases at V and 5 bases at J, leaving 9 bases unmatched. The CDR3 DNA is TGTGCCAGCAGTCCCCGAGGGAGGGCCGACAATGAGCAGTTCTTC. Its protein product is CASSPRGRADNEQFF.

This chain links TRBV25-1 with TRBJ2-7, with D possibly TRBD1 on 6 matching bases. Germline values: CDR1 MGHDK, CDR2 SYGVNS. Trimming removed 5 bases at V and 4 bases at J, with 15 bases between. The CDR3 runs to 14 residues. This chain's CDR3 is CASSHQGHPYEQYF. Written as DNA, the CDR3 is TGTGCCAGCAGTCACCAGGGACACCCATACGAGCAGTACTTC.

The chain recombines TRBV25-1 with TRBJ2-7; 9 nucleotides line up with TRBD2. The V gene's germline CDR1 is MGHDK and CDR2 SYGVNS. The CDR3 runs to 14 residues. V lost 4 bases, J lost 0 bases, and 1 base stayed unmatched. CDR3 amino acids: CASSGLADSYEQYF. The CDR3 bases are TGTGCCAGCAGTGGACTAGCGGACTCCTACGAGCAGTACTTC.

The chain uses TRBV28 and TRBJ1-3; possibly TRBD1 for D (5 bases). This CDR3 is built from 19 residues. Trimming shortened V by 7 bases and J by 0 bases, and 25 bases separated the two germline ends. The germline gives CDR1 MDHEN, CDR2 SYDVKM. In DNA, the CDR3 is TGTGCCAGCACCCTGGGGATTACAGGAAACCCGGGCTCTGGAAACACCATATATTTT. It encodes CASTLGITGNPGSGNTIYF.

The V gene is TRBV6-2 or TRBV6-3, the J gene TRBJ1-2; 7 nucleotides line up with TRBD1. V dropped 0 bases and J dropped 6; count of bases not matched to a gene: 10. The germline V gene encodes CDR1 MNHEY and CDR2 SVGEGT. CDR3 size: 16 residues. CDR3 region: CASSYSWDSPADGYTF. Written as DNA, the CDR3 is TGTGCCAGCAGTTACTCATGGGACAGCCCCGCTGATGGCTACACCTTC.

The chain links TRBV7-9 to TRBJ2-2; 10 nucleotides agree with TRBD1. Germline-derived CDR1 and CDR2 are SEHNR and FQNEAQ (reference sequence). Trimming cost V 5 bases and J 7 bases; bases outside gene matches: 7. There are 15 residues in the CDR3. The CDR3, as DNA: TGTGCCAGCAGCAACCGGGACAGGGGATTCGGGGAGCTGTTTTTT. The encoded protein is CASSNRDRGFGELFF. The full variable domain, its missing parts supplied by reference TRBV7-9 and TRBJ2-2, is DTGVSQNPRHKITKRGQNVTFRCDPISEHNRLYWYRQTLGQGPEFLTYFQNEAQLEKSRLLSDRFSAERPKGSFSTLEIQRTEQGDSAMYLCASSNRDRGFGELFFGEGSRLTVL.

The chain is built from TRBV3-1 (or the pseudogene TRBV3-2) and TRBJ1-2; the D is unclear. V lost 0 bases to trimming and J lost 4 bases, with 6 bases between them. The CDR3 contains 13 residues. Per germline, CDR1 LGHDT and CDR2 YNNKEL (reference sequence). DNA of the CDR3: TGTGCCAGCAGCCAAGAACAGACCTATGGCTACACCTTC. It translates to CASSQEQTYGYTF.

The rearrangement joins TRBV28 to TRBJ1-2; 8 bases line up with TRBD1. The germline V gene encodes CDR1 MDHEN and CDR2 SYDVKM. This CDR3 has 15 amino acids. Trimming cost V 6 bases and J 4 bases; bases outside gene matches: 10. The CDR3 is CASSFQTGDSYGYTF. DNA for the CDR3: TGTGCCAGCAGCTTCCAGACAGGGGATAGCTATGGCTACACCTTC.

The genes are TRBV6-5 and TRBJ2-5; 7 positions match TRBD1. V trimming: 5 bases; J trimming: 3 bases; junction bases outside the gene matches: 9. Germline CDR1 and CDR2: MNHEY and SVGAGI. The CDR3 length is 15 residues. CDR3 coding DNA: TGTGCCAGCAGTCCCGGGACAGTTCTAGAAGAGACCCAGTACTTC. Residues: CASSPGTVLEETQYF.

This chain joins TRBV7-3 and TRBJ2-1; 9 bases align to TRBD2. CDR1 and CDR2 (germline): SGHTA, FQGTGA. Trimming removed 2 bases from V and 11 bases from J; junction bases left unmatched: 4. This CDR3 spans 13 amino acids. The CDR3: CASSLGASGKQFF. The CDR3 nucleotides read TGTGCCAGCAGCTTAGGGGCTAGCGGGAAGCAGTTCTTC.

The chain joins TRBV19 to TRBJ1-2; unclear D gene. CDR3 length: 15 residues. CDR1 and CDR2 from the germline V gene are LNHDA and SQIVND (reference sequence). V was clipped by 5 bases and J by 3 bases, with 16 bases between them. The DNA for the CDR3 is TGTGCCAGTAGTTTCCGCTTGCATACGGACTATGGCTACACCTTC. As protein: CASSFRLHTDYGYTF.

The chain links TRBV28 to TRBJ1-1; a possible D gene is TRBD1 (6 bases). Germline V gene sequence: CDR1 MDHEN, CDR2 SYDVKM. This CDR3 contains 15 residues. Trimming removed 6 bases from V and 2 bases from J, with 16 bases in between. CDR3 protein: CASSRRQDINTEAFF. The CDR3 nucleotides read TGTGCCAGCAGCCGACGACAGGATATAAACACTGAAGCTTTCTTT.